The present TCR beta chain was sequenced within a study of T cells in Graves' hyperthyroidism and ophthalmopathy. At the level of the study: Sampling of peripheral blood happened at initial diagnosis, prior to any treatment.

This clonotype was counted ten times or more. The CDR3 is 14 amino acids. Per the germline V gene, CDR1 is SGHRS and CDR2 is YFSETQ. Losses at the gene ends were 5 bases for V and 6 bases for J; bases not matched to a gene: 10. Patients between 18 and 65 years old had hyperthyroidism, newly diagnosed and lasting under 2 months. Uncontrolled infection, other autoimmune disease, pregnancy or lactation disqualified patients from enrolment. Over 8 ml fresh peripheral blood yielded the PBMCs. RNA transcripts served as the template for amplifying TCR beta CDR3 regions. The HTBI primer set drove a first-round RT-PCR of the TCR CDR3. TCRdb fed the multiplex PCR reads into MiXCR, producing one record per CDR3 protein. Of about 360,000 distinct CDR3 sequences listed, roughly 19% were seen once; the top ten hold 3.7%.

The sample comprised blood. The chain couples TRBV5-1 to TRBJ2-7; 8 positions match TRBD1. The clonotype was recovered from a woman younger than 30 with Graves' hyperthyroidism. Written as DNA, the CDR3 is TGCGCCAGCAGGACCGGGACAGGTACTACCGAGCAGTACTTC. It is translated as CASRTGTGTTEQYF.